The rows below give T cell receptor beta chains drawn from one sample of a study of blood T cell repertoires in COVID-19. Some clones are missing from TCRdb's copy, which holds only in-frame ones; the method was immunoSEQ multiplex PCR. The sample shows around 200,000 clones, roughly 80% of them seen only once. The sample consisted of peripheral blood. These receptors were obtained from a woman aged 80 or over with acute or convalescent COVID-19. CDR3s include the opening cysteine and the closing phenylalanine or tryptophan. Each record gives: D gene, V gene, clone size, J gene, CDR3 DNA, CDR3 protein. D genes are given only for firm matches. A clone size is listed for some rows: how often the clone was seen (once, few, many), or a class if it is expanded.

TRBD2	TRBV10-2	once	TRBJ2-1	TGCGCCAGCAGGGCCGGGACTAACTACAATGAGCAGTTCTTC	CASRAGTNYNEQFF
TRBD1	TRBV15	.	TRBJ1-6	TGTGCCACCCGAACAGACAGGGGAGAAAATTCACCCCTCCACTTT	CATRTDRGENSPLHF
TRBD2	TRBV5-1	.	TRBJ2-1	TGCGCCAGCAGCTTGAGCGGGGGGTACAATGAGCAGTTCTTC	CASSLSGGYNEQFF
.	TRBV19	.	TRBJ2-3	TGTGCCAGTAGTATTCGGTATGATGCCGATACGCAGTATTTT	CASSIRYDADTQYF
TRBD2	TRBV19	.	TRBJ2-3	TGTGCCAGTAGCTCCGGCGGGAGCCCTAGCACAGATACGCAGTATTTT	CASSSGGSPSTDTQYF
.	TRBV27	.	TRBJ1-3	TGTGCCAGCAGCTATAACTCAGGGGCCTCTGGAAACACCATATATTTT	CASSYNSGASGNTIYF
TRBD2	TRBV6-5	.	TRBJ2-1	TGTGCCAGCAGTTACTCGAGAGGTAGCGGGAAGGAGGAGCAGTTCTTC	CASSYSRGSGKEEQFF
.	TRBV11-3	few	TRBJ1-2	TGTGCCAGCAGCTTAGGTGACAGAGGTTATGGCTACACCTTC	CASSLGDRGYGYTF
TRBD1	TRBV29-1	.	TRBJ2-5	TGCAGCGTTGAAGAAGATAAGGTATCAGGGGGTTCTCAAGAGACCCAGTACTTC	CSVEEDKVSGGSQETQYF
.	TRBV28	.	TRBJ2-7	TGTGCCAGCAGTTTTTATATGCGTGAGCAGTACTTC	CASSFYMREQYF
TRBD2	TRBV7-3	.	TRBJ2-1	TGTGCCAGCAGCCCGGGACTAGACCTAGGAGGGCAGTTCTTC	CASSPGLDLGGQFF
TRBD2	TRBV18	.	TRBJ2-2	TGTGCCAGCCCCGCTAGCGGGCGGGACACCGGGGAGCTGTTTTTT	CASPASGRDTGELFF
TRBD1	TRBV7-9	.	TRBJ1-1	TGTGCCAGCAGCTTGCGGCCGACAGGGGGCATGAACACTGAAGCTTTCTTT	CASSLRPTGGMNTEAFF
.	TRBV6-6	.	TRBJ1-6	TGTGCCAGCAGTTCTGGGCAGGGGAATTCACCCCTCCACTTT	CASSSGQGNSPLHF
TRBD1	TRBV6-2/TRBV6-3	.	TRBJ1-5	TGTGCCAGCAGTCCCTACGACAGGGCCCTCAATCAGCCCCAGCATTTT	CASSPYDRALNQPQHF
.	TRBV21-1	.	TRBJ1-6	TGTGCCAGCAACAACGGCAGGGATAATTCACCCCTCCACTTT	CASNNGRDNSPLHF
TRBD2	TRBV2	few	TRBJ2-3	TGTGCCAGCAGTGAGGTTAGACTAGCGGGCAGCACAGATACGCAGTATTTT	CASSEVRLAGSTDTQYF
TRBD1	TRBV5-5	.	TRBJ1-4	TGTGCCAGCAGCTTAGGGGTCGGGACAGGTGAATGGGAAACTAATGAAAAACTGTTTTTT	CASSLGVGTGEWETNEKLFF
.	TRBV6-2/TRBV6-3	once	TRBJ2-7	TGTGCCAGCAGTTACGACAGCCGCACCTACGAGCAGTACTTC	CASSYDSRTYEQYF
TRBD2	TRBV7-6	.	TRBJ2-3	TGTGCCAGCAGCTTAGTTCTAGCGGGGGGTAGCACAGATACGCAGTATTTT	CASSLVLAGGSTDTQYF
.	TRBV7-2	.	TRBJ2-6	TGTGCCAGCAGCCCAGGGGTCCCTGGGGCCAACGTCCTGACTTTC	CASSPGVPGANVLTF
TRBD2	TRBV5-1	.	TRBJ2-7	TGCGCCAGCAGCTACGCGGGGGTCCTCCGGGAGCAGTACTTC	CASSYAGVLREQYF
TRBD2	TRBV2	once	TRBJ2-3	TGTGCCAGCAGGGCTAGCGGGGTGCTCGGGGATACGCAGTATTTT	CASRASGVLGDTQYF
.	TRBV11-3	.	TRBJ2-5	TGTGCCAGCAGCTTGGGGTTAGGTCGACAGCGAGAGACCCAGTACTTC	CASSLGLGRQRETQYF
TRBD1	TRBV11-2	.	TRBJ1-2	TGTGCCAGCAGCTTAATAGTCGACAGGGGTTCTGGCTACACCTTC	CASSLIVDRGSGYTF
.	TRBV14	.	TRBJ1-1	TGTGCCAGCAGCCAAGCTAGAGGGTTTATCACTGAAGCTTTCTTT	CASSQARGFITEAFF
TRBD1	TRBV5-8	.	TRBJ2-1	TGTGCCAGCAGCTTGCGGACAGGGGCAACGGATGAGCAGTTCTTC	CASSLRTGATDEQFF
TRBD1	TRBV6-2/TRBV6-3	.	TRBJ2-2	TGTGCCAGCAGTTACAAGTCTGGCCAGGGGGCAGACACCGGGGAGCTGTTTTTT	CASSYKSGQGADTGELFF
.	TRBV3-1/TRBV3-2	.	TRBJ2-7	TGTGCCAGCAGCCTGGCAGGTGTCTACGAGCAGTACTTC	CASSLAGVYEQYF
.	TRBV6-2/TRBV6-3	.	TRBJ2-7	TGTGCCAGCAGTCCCGGAGGTAACAGGGACCACGAGCAGTACTTC	CASSPGGNRDHEQYF
.	TRBV6-6	few	TRBJ2-1	TGTGCCAGCAGTTACCTCCTTGAGCAGTTCTTC	CASSYLLEQFF
.	TRBV3-1/TRBV3-2	.	TRBJ2-4	TGTGCCAGCAGCCCGGGTTGGAACTTAGCCAAAAACATTCAGTACTTC	CASSPGWNLAKNIQYF
TRBD1	TRBV30	.	TRBJ1-1	TGTGCCTGGACTAGGGACAGTCGAATTCCTGAAGCTTTCTTT	CAWTRDSRIPEAFF
.	TRBV21-1	.	TRBJ2-3	TGTGCCAGCAGCAAATGGGGGGAGGATACGCAGTATTTT	CASSKWGEDTQYF
TRBD1	TRBV30	.	TRBJ1-4	TGTGCCTGCTCCTCAGGGGGGACACCGTCGGAAAAACTGTTTTTT	CACSSGGTPSEKLFF
TRBD1	TRBV27	.	TRBJ2-7	TGTGCCAGCGGTAAGGACAGGGGGCCTTTCTACGAGCAGTACTTC	CASGKDRGPFYEQYF
.	TRBV7-3	.	TRBJ2-2	TGTGCCAGCAGCCCCTGGCAGGCGAACACCGGGGAGCTGTTTTTT	CASSPWQANTGELFF
.	TRBV2	.	TRBJ1-4	TGTGCCAGCAGTGGGCCGGAGGGATCAAGGGAAAAACTGTTTTTT	CASSGPEGSREKLFF
TRBD1	TRBV5-1	.	TRBJ1-4	TGCGCCAGCAGCGCCTCACAGGGGCAGGGTGAAAAACTGTTTTTT	CASSASQGQGEKLFF
.	TRBV14	.	TRBJ1-1	TGTGCCAGCAGCCAATGGGGAGGGTCCGACACTGAAGCTTTCTTT	CASSQWGGSDTEAFF
.	TRBV7-7	.	TRBJ2-5	TGTGCTAGCTTGCCTTTGGGACAAACAAAACTAGTCCGTGGGGAGACCCAGTACTTC	CASLPLGQTKLVRGETQYF
TRBD1	TRBV23-1	.	TRBJ2-2	TGCGCCAGTGGGGACAGGGGCACCGGGGAGCTGTTTTTT	CASGDRGTGELFF
.	TRBV5-4	.	TRBJ2-1	TGTGCCAGCAGCTTGGACCTAGCAGAGGCCTACAATGAGCAGTTCTTC	CASSLDLAEAYNEQFF
TRBD2	TRBV14	.	TRBJ2-1	TGTGCCAGCAGCCAAGCGGGCCTAGCGGTTTACAATGAGCAGTTCTTC	CASSQAGLAVYNEQFF
.	TRBV4-2	.	TRBJ1-3	TGTGCCAGCAGCCAAGACAGGGGAACTGGAAACACCATATATTTT	CASSQDRGTGNTIYF
TRBD1	TRBV23-1	.	TRBJ2-7	TGCGCCAGCAGCGACCCAAGGGGGCGCAGATACGAGCAGTACTTC	CASSDPRGRRYEQYF
.	TRBV2	.	TRBJ1-1	TGTGCCAGCAGTGTAGAAGAAACGGCTTTCTTT	CASSVEETAFF
.	TRBV4-1	.	TRBJ2-3	TGCGCCAGCAGTCCTGCTTGGGGCTTCCGTACGCAGTATTTT	CASSPAWGFRTQYF
.	TRBV2	.	TRBJ1-5	TGTGCCAGCAGTGATTCAGGCAGCAATCAGCCCCAGCATTTT	CASSDSGSNQPQHF
.	TRBV5-4	.	TRBJ1-1	TGTGCCAGCAGTCCGGAACAGCTACTGAACACTGAAGCTTTCTTT	CASSPEQLLNTEAFF
.	TRBV2	few	TRBJ1-5	TGTGCCAGCAGAGGGGGTATAGATAATCAGCCCCAGCATTTT	CASRGGIDNQPQHF
.	TRBV4-3	.	TRBJ2-2	TGCGCCAGCAGCCAAGATGGGGCGGGGATCGGGGAGCTGTTTTTT	CASSQDGAGIGELFF
.	TRBV7-9	few	TRBJ2-7	TGTGCCAGCAGCTTAGCGGGGAGCCCCTACGAGCAGTACTTC	CASSLAGSPYEQYF
TRBD2	TRBV6-2/TRBV6-3	few	TRBJ2-2	TGTGCCAGCAGTGGCGGGGGGTACACCGGGGAGCTGTTTTTT	CASSGGGYTGELFF
.	TRBV29-1	.	TRBJ2-2	TGCAGCGTTGAAAGAAGGGAGACGAACACCGGGGAGCTGTTTTTT	CSVERRETNTGELFF
TRBD1	TRBV10-3	.	TRBJ1-2	TGTGCCATCAGCACTGACAGGGGGAATGGCTACACCTTC	CAISTDRGNGYTF
.	TRBV21-1	once	TRBJ2-7	TGTGCCCAGCAAGGTCTGCAGGACAGGGTCTCCTACGAGCAGTACTTC	CAQQGLQDRVSYEQYF
.	TRBV7-6	.	TRBJ2-2	TGTGCCAGCAGCTTAGCGGGAGACACCGGGGAGCTGTTTTTT	CASSLAGDTGELFF
.	TRBV6-1	.	TRBJ1-1	TGTGCCAGCAGTGAAGCACAGGACCACTCAACAAAAGCTTTCTTT	CASSEAQDHSTKAFF
TRBD1	TRBV12-3/TRBV12-4	.	TRBJ2-7	TGTGCCAGCAGCCTGGGACAGAACTACGAGCAGTACTTC	CASSLGQNYEQYF